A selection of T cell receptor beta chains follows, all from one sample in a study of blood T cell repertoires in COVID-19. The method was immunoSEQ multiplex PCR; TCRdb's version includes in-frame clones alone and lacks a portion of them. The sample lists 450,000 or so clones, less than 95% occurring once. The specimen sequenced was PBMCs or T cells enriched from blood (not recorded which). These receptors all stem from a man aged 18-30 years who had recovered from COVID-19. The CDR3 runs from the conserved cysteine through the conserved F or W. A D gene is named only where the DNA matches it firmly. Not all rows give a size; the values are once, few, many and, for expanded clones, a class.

CDR3 protein: CASSIEAGRAHEQYF; CDR3 DNA: TGTGCCAGTAGTATAGAGGCCGGGAGGGCCCACGAGCAGTACTTC; clone size: -; V gene: TRBV19; J gene: TRBJ2-7; D gene: TRBD2
CDR3 protein: CASTLSGQIYEQYF; CDR3 DNA: TGTGCCAGCACGCTATCGGGACAGATTTACGAGCAGTACTTC; clone size: once; V gene: TRBV28; J gene: TRBJ2-7; D gene: TRBD1
CDR3 protein: CASSPLGASNEKLFF; CDR3 DNA: TGTGCCAGTAGTCCCTTGGGGGCTTCTAATGAAAAACTGTTTTTT; clone size: -; V gene: TRBV19; J gene: TRBJ1-4; D gene: -
CDR3 protein: CASSRGQGGADTQYF; CDR3 DNA: TGTGCCAGCAGCCGGGGACAGGGGGGGGCAGATACGCAGTATTTT; clone size: -; V gene: TRBV7-6; J gene: TRBJ2-3; D gene: TRBD1
CDR3 protein: CASSGQGYQPQHF; CDR3 DNA: TGTGCCAGCAGCGGACAGGGATACCAGCCCCAGCATTTT; clone size: -; V gene: TRBV2; J gene: TRBJ1-5; D gene: TRBD1
CDR3 protein: CATSDDRAEGFRSYNEQFF; CDR3 DNA: TGTGCCACCAGTGATGACAGGGCGGAAGGTTTCCGCTCCTACAATGAGCAGTTCTTC; clone size: -; V gene: TRBV24-1; J gene: TRBJ2-1; D gene: TRBD1
CDR3 protein: CAGGRGNQPQHF; CDR3 DNA: TGTGCCGGGGGGCGAGGCAATCAGCCCCAGCATTTT; clone size: -; V gene: TRBV30; J gene: TRBJ1-5; D gene: -
CDR3 protein: CASSQGPGSDGYTF; CDR3 DNA: TGTGCCAGCAGCCAAGGGCCAGGGTCGGATGGCTACACCTTC; clone size: -; V gene: TRBV3-1/TRBV3-2; J gene: TRBJ1-2; D gene: -
CDR3 protein: CASSYLRQGTDGYTF; CDR3 DNA: TGTGCCAGCAGTTACCTCCGACAGGGGACAGATGGCTACACCTTC; clone size: -; V gene: TRBV6-5; J gene: TRBJ1-2; D gene: TRBD1
CDR3 protein: CASRLPGQGGYTF; CDR3 DNA: TGTGCCAGCAGGCTGCCGGGACAGGGAGGCTACACCTTC; clone size: -; V gene: TRBV12-3/TRBV12-4; J gene: TRBJ1-2; D gene: TRBD1
CDR3 protein: CASSPGPRENQPQHF; CDR3 DNA: TGTGCCAGCTCACCGGGCCCCCGGGAAAATCAGCCCCAGCATTTT; clone size: -; V gene: TRBV18; J gene: TRBJ1-5; D gene: -
CDR3 protein: CASKRTGAGNTIYF; CDR3 DNA: TGTGCCAGTAAAAGGACAGGGGCTGGAAACACCATATATTTT; clone size: few; V gene: TRBV19; J gene: TRBJ1-3; D gene: TRBD1
CDR3 protein: CASSIGQADTQYF; CDR3 DNA: TGTGCCAGCAGTATAGGACAGGCAGATACGCAGTATTTT; clone size: -; V gene: TRBV6-5; J gene: TRBJ2-3; D gene: TRBD1
CDR3 protein: CASSQGPSSNYEQYF; CDR3 DNA: TGTGCCAGCAGCCAAGGTCCTAGCTCCAACTACGAGCAGTACTTC; clone size: -; V gene: TRBV3-1/TRBV3-2; J gene: TRBJ2-7; D gene: -
CDR3 protein: CASLRSWLLNQPQHF; CDR3 DNA: TGTGCCAGCCTTCGGAGCTGGCTGTTAAATCAGCCCCAGCATTTT; clone size: -; V gene: TRBV5-3; J gene: TRBJ1-5; D gene: -
CDR3 protein: CASSPYNGQYSGYTF; CDR3 DNA: TGTGCCAGCAGCCCTTATAACGGACAGTACAGTGGCTACACCTTC; clone size: few; V gene: TRBV14; J gene: TRBJ1-2; D gene: -
CDR3 protein: CASSFQGVGTEAFF; CDR3 DNA: TGTGCCAGCAGCTTTCAGGGGGTGGGCACTGAAGCTTTCTTT; clone size: -; V gene: TRBV5-5; J gene: TRBJ1-1; D gene: TRBD1
CDR3 protein: CASSVRQGAGNTIYF; CDR3 DNA: TGTGCCAGCAGCGTTCGACAGGGGGCTGGAAACACCATATATTTT; clone size: -; V gene: TRBV9; J gene: TRBJ1-3; D gene: TRBD1
CDR3 protein: CAKGGLDSNQPQHF; CDR3 DNA: TGTGCCAAGGGGGGGTTAGATAGCAATCAGCCCCAGCATTTT; clone size: -; V gene: TRBV2; J gene: TRBJ1-5; D gene: -
CDR3 protein: CASRVTGGYTEAFF; CDR3 DNA: TGTGCCAGCAGAGTTACAGGGGGCTACACTGAAGCTTTCTTT; clone size: -; V gene: TRBV6-5; J gene: TRBJ1-1; D gene: TRBD1
CDR3 protein: CVTSSYNSPLHF; CDR3 DNA: TGTGTCACGAGCTCCTATAATTCACCCCTCCACTTT; clone size: -; V gene: TRBV27; J gene: TRBJ1-6; D gene: -
CDR3 protein: CASTNGSGRGHEQFF; CDR3 DNA: TGTGCCAGCACTAATGGCTCGGGCAGGGGTCATGAGCAGTTCTTC; clone size: once; V gene: TRBV11-2; J gene: TRBJ2-1; D gene: -